This paragraph reports one T cell receptor beta chain. The antigen is not known. PCR involved 60 Vbeta and 13 Jbeta primers. Produced via immunoSEQ multiplex PCR; TCRdb's table is partial and in-frame only. This table lists 100,000 to 150,000 clones. This CDR3 is built from 16 residues. V gave up 5 bases and J gave up 2 bases; unmatched junction bases: 7. CDR1 and CDR2 from the germline V gene are LNHDA and SQIVND (reference sequence). The data originate from a study of cytomegalovirus exposure and HLA in healthy donors. Overall study results and limits: The likely origin of a cluster of highly shared sequence variants was a sequencing artifact. Later analysis suggested most CMV-associated TCR beta chains were HLA-restricted. Cytomegalovirus association was listed for 164 TCR beta chains. Rare TCR sequences predominated, though certain public TCRs were found in many donors.

This chain joins TRBV19 and TRBJ2-1; TRBD2 agrees at 9 bases. Sample: PBMCs. This sequence originates from a woman aged 40 to 49 in good health and CMV-seropositive. This chain's CDR3 is CASSPRTSAPYNEQFF. CDR3 in DNA: TGTGCCAGTAGTCCCAGGACTAGCGCCCCCTACAATGAGCAGTTCTTC.